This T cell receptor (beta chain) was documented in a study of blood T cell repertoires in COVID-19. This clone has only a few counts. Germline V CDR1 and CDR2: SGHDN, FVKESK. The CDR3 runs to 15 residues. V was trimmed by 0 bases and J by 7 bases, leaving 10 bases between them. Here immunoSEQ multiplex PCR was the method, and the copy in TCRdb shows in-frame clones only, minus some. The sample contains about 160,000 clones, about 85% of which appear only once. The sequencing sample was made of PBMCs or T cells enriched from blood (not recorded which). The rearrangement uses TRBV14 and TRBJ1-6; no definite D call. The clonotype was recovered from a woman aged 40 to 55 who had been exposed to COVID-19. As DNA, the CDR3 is TGTGCCAGCAGCCAAGAGAAAGGGAGGAATTCACCCCTCCACTTT. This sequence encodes CASSQEKGRNSPLHF.